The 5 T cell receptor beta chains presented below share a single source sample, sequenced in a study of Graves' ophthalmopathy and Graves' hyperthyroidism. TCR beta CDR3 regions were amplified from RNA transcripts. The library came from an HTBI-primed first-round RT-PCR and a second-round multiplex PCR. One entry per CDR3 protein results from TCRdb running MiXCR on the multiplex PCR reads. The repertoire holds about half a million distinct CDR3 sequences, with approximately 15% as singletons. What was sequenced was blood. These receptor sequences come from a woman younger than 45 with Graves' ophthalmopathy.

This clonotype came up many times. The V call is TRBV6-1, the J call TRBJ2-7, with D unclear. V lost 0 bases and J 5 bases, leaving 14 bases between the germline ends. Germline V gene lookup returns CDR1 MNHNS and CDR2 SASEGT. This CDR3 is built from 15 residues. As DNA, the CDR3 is TGTGCCAGCAGTGAAGCAGGCAGGTCCCTACACGAGCAGTACTTC. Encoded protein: CASSEAGRSLHEQYF.

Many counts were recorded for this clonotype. CDR3 in DNA: TGTGCCAGCAGTCCCCTGGGGGGCCATGGCTACACCTTC. This gives the protein CASSPLGGHGYTF. The chain has TRBV9 and TRBJ1-2, with a tentative D call TRBD1 (6 bases). The V end lost 5 bases, the J end lost 6 bases, and 14 bases lay between the germline ends. Germline V CDR1 and CDR2: SGDLS, YYNGEE. The length of the CDR3 is 13 residues.

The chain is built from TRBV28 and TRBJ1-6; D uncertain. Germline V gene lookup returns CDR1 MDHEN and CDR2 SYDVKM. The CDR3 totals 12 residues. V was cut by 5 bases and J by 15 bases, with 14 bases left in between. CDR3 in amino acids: CASSDPGVNLHF. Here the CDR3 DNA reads TGTGCCAGCAGTGACCCGGGAGTTAACCTCCACTTT.

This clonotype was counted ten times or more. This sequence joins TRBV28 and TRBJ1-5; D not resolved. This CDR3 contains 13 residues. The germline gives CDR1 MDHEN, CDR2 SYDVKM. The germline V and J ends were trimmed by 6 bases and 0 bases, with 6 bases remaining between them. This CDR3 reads CASSPTSNQPQHF. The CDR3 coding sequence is TGTGCCAGCAGCCCCACTAGCAATCAGCCCCAGCATTTT.

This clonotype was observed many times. The CDR3 loop is CASSLSYQGGNTEAFF. The DNA for the CDR3 is TGTGCCAGCAGTTTATCCTACCAGGGGGGGAACACTGAAGCTTTCTTT. The chain links TRBV27 to TRBJ1-1; 7 nucleotides match TRBD1. CDR3 length: 16 residues. The J segment lost 1 base and the V segment lost 0 bases, leaving 5 bases of the junction unmatched. The germline V gene encodes CDR1 MNHEY and CDR2 SMNVEV (reference sequence).